The source of this T cell receptor (beta chain) is a study of Graves' ophthalmopathy and Graves' hyperthyroidism (dated by TCRdb to 2016 to 2018). Regarding the complete study: Peripheral blood samples were taken at the time of initial diagnosis, before any treatment was given. To tell Graves' ophthalmopathy apart from Graves' hyperthyroidism, and to predict which patients would progress to ophthalmopathy, the study relied on TCR beta repertoire signatures. In total, approximately 130 blood samples were TCR-sequenced: 40 to 45 ophthalmopathy, some 75 hyperthyroidism and approximately 17 hyperthyroidism-to-ophthalmopathy patients. To explore V-J signatures that separate ophthalmopathy from hyperthyroidism, a discovery set of about a hundred patients was enrolled, consisting of roughly 45 with ophthalmopathy and some 56 with stable hyperthyroidism. For independent validation, a separate cohort was made up of approximately 19 hyperthyroidism patients plus 17 patients who later progressed from hyperthyroidism to ophthalmopathy. In six or seven hyperthyroidism patients, the T-cell repertoires found in thyroid tissue were compared with those found in blood. Once sampling was done, hyperthyroidism patients were given methimazole at a starting dose of 30 mg daily, while ophthalmopathy patients were given high-dose intravenous methylprednisolone.

V and J lose 4 bases and 5 bases, and a span of 14 bases separates them. The CDR3 sequence holds 13 residues, the cysteine and phenylalanine included. Of the read, only the CDR3 DNA is kept; its 39 bases are in frame from base 1. In the germline V gene, CDR1 corresponds to SQVTM and CDR2 to ANQGSEA. This clonotype was picked up many times. The specificity of this receptor is unknown. Within one base of it there is no much larger clone, and no base qualities were kept. For repertoire sequencing, TCR beta CDR3 regions were amplified from RNA transcripts. The first round of RT-PCR was done with HTBI primers and the Qiagen OneStep RT-PCR kit, and was followed by a second round of multiplex PCR, then size selection and purification. Libraries were sequenced on an Illumina HiSeq2000 using paired-end 100 bp reads. The authors' pipeline ran thus. Reads were processed with SOAPnuke, discarding reads with adapters, uncalled bases, mean Phred below 15, or no exact constant-primer or identifier match. COPE v1.2.5 was used to merge high-quality paired reads. Clonotypes were defined as unique nucleotide sequences and were aligned to IMGT TRB V, D and J references using MiTCR v1.1. The analysis was limited to V-J combinations with a frequency above 0.0001, which together covered 99% to 99.2% of the repertoires. For each V-J combination, a TCR clonal expansion and chaos score was defined as F50 clonal expansion divided by the chaos observed in the TCRdist matrix. Welch's t-statistics and random forest were used to narrow the features down to roughly twelve V-J combinations, which were then fed into a naive Bayes classifier. The Morisita-Horn index was used to measure how similar the thyroid and blood repertoires were. Starting from the raw public reads, TCRdb applied fastp trimming at Q25, assembled clones with MiXCR and retained in-frame beta chains. Rows are combined by CDR3 protein, so each entry shows the most common genes and DNA. TCRdb's processing, not the study's, gives the V and J calls here. The sample table lists a few hundred thousand distinct CDR3 sequences, roughly 15% of them with a count of one. The ten largest clonotypes hold 12% of the sample.

Patients with ophthalmopathy had moderately to severely active disease, with a Clinical Activity Score of 3 or more, a NOSPECS grade of 4 or more, and a disease duration of less than 3 months. Anyone with other autoimmune diseases, uncontrolled infections, pregnancy or lactation was excluded from the study. Clinical symptoms, serum thyroxine, TRAb, thyroid ultrasound and orbital computed tomography formed the basis of the diagnosis. Ficoll-Paque density gradient centrifugation was used to isolate PBMCs from around 10 ml of fresh peripheral blood. Total RNA was extracted using Trizol reagent, and RNA quality was checked on an Agilent 2100 Bioanalyzer. Beyond this particular receptor, the publication reports: In validation, the model predicted ophthalmopathy progression with nearly 71% sensitivity and around 72% specificity; roughly 12 predicted patients were CT-confirmed with GO in a median of roughly 6.8 months. No statistical method was used to predetermine the sample size, and group allocation was not hidden from the investigators. Most expanded thyroid clonotypes with frequency above 0.001 were also detected in blood, suggesting blood repertoires may reflect the thyroid immune response. Ophthalmopathy was separated from stable hyperthyroidism by the 13-signature model with just under 90% sensitivity and 81.08% specificity in cross-validation and with 80%/75% in the test set.

Sequenced input: peripheral blood. The chain is made from TRBV29-1 and TRBJ2-5; matching of 5 bases hints at TRBD1 as the D gene. The source of this sequence is an adult man with Graves' ophthalmopathy. CDR3 sequence: CSVVRQDMETQYF. The DNA is TGCAGCGTTGTTCGCCAGGACATGGAGACCCAGTACTTC.